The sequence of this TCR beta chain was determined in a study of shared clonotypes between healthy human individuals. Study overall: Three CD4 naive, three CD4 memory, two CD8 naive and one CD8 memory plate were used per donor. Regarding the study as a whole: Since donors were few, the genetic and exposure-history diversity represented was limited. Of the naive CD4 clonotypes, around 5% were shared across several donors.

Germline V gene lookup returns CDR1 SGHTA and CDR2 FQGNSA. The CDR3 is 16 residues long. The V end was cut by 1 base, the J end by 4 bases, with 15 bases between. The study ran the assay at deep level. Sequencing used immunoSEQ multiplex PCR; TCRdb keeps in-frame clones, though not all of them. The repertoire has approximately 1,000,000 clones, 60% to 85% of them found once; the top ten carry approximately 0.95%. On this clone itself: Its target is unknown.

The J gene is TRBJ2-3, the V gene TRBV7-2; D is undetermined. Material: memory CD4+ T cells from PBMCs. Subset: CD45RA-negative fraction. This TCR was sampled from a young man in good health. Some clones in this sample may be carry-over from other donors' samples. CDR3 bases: TGTGCCAGCAGCTTAGTAGTGTCGGGTTGGGCAGATACGCAGTATTTT. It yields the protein CASSLVVSGWADTQYF.